The next 23 T cell receptor beta chains were all read from a single sample in a study of CD8 T cells in ankylosing spondylitis. TCRdb processed the 5' RACE reads anew with MiXCR; each CDR3 protein has one entry. The sample gives about 120,000 distinct CDR3 sequences, roughly an eighth of which show up once; 2.5% to 3.5% is in the top ten. Sequencing was done on a sample of blood, either unsorted or a sorted T cell fraction (not recorded which). The source is a female donor with ankylosing spondylitis or in good health (not recorded which).

In this sample, this clonotype turned up many times. V and J are TRBV4-2 and TRBJ2-7; no reliable D call. CDR3 length: 15 residues. The V gene's germline CDR1 is LGHNA and CDR2 YNFKEQ. Trimming cost V 1 base and J 9 bases, with 19 bases left between them. CDR3 loop: CASSQAEVKGLGQYF. The CDR3 DNA reads TGTGCCAGCAGCCAAGCCGAGGTAAAGGGATTAGGGCAGTACTTC.

This clonotype was recorded at least ten times. V and J are TRBV6-5 and TRBJ1-5; TRBD1 matches at 9 bases. V gave up 4 bases and J gave up 1 base; unmatched junction bases: 5. CDR1 MNHEY and CDR2 SVGAGI come from the germline V gene. This CDR3 contains 16 residues. The CDR3 spells CASSSQGAMSNQPQHF. Here the CDR3 DNA reads TGTGCCAGCAGTTCACAGGGGGCAATGAGCAATCAGCCCCAGCATTTT.

This clonotype has a count of ten or more. This chain uses TRBV20-1 with TRBJ1-3; a possible D gene is TRBD1 (5 bases). This CDR3 is built from 15 residues. CDR1 and CDR2 (germline): DFQATT, SNEGSKA (reference sequence). V shed 3 bases and J shed 1 base, with 13 bases lying between them. The CDR3 protein is CSASTGTLSGNTIYF. The CDR3 DNA reads as TGCAGTGCTAGTACCGGGACTTTATCTGGAAACACCATATATTTT.

The chain employs TRBV5-6 and TRBJ2-7; D gene unclear. Germline V gene data show CDR1 as SGHDT and CDR2 as YYEEEE. The CDR3 is 14 residues long. Trimming stripped 0 bases from V and 2 bases from J, with 9 bases between. The CDR3 sequence is CASSLEDVPYEQYF. The CDR3 nucleotides are TGTGCCAGCAGCTTGGAGGACGTTCCCTACGAGCAGTACTTC.

This chain uses TRBV5-8 with TRBJ2-7, with D possibly matching TRBD2 (5 bases). The V and J ends lost 0 bases and 2 bases respectively, with 9 bases between them. The CDR3 spans 14 residues. CDR1 and CDR2 (germline): SGHTS, YDEGEE. This CDR3 is CASSLGGSAYEQYF. The DNA for the CDR3 is TGTGCCAGCAGCTTGGGTGGTAGCGCCTACGAGCAGTACTTC.

This clonotype was recorded many times. The chain joins TRBV6-1 to TRBJ1-2; 10 bases agree with TRBD1. With V trimmed by 7 bases and J by 6 bases, 8 bases remained unmatched. CDR3 length: 14 amino acids. Germline CDR1 is MNHNS and CDR2 is SASEGT. The CDR3 sequence is CASTLRGQGNGYTF. The CDR3 bases are TGTGCCAGCACCTTGAGGGGACAGGGGAATGGCTACACCTTC.

The chain is built from TRBV29-1 and TRBJ2-5, with D hard to call. The V gene's germline CDR1 is SQVTM and CDR2 ANQGSEA. The CDR3 totals 14 residues. The V end was cut by 2 bases, the J end by 2 bases, with 12 bases between. Here the CDR3 DNA reads TGCAGCGTTGAAATTGGGGTAACTCAAGAGACCCAGTACTTC. This gives the protein CSVEIGVTQETQYF.

This clonotype was counted many times. The chain links TRBV3-1 to TRBJ2-3; TRBD1 is a possible D gene (6 bases). The V end lost 1 base, the J end lost 1 base, and 12 bases lay between the germline ends. Per germline, CDR1 LGHDT and CDR2 YNNKEL (reference sequence). The CDR3 contains 16 residues. The CDR3 is CASSQVGGSGTDTQYF. CDR3 bases: TGTGCCAGCAGCCAAGTAGGGGGTAGCGGCACAGATACGCAGTATTTT.

About this clonotype: Compared with germline, one end of the junction differs, possibly owing to a read error. The chain links TRBV12-3 or TRBV12-4 to TRBJ1-5; D uncertain. This CDR3 region has 17 residues. The CDR3 coding sequence is TGTGCCGGCAGTACGGGCCTGTCGCCGGATAGCAATCAGCCCCAGCATTTT. As protein: CAGSTGLSPDSNQPQHF.

The table lists this clonotype with a few counts. V and J are TRBV19 and TRBJ2-5; TRBD2 matches 11 bases. With V trimmed by 4 bases and J by 9 bases, 10 bases remained unmatched. The length of the CDR3 is 15 residues. Germline V lookup: CDR1 LNHDA, CDR2 SQIVND (reference sequence). The chain's CDR3 is CASSTTSGAERPQYF. Here the CDR3 DNA reads TGTGCCAGTAGTACGACTAGCGGGGCGGAGAGACCCCAGTACTTC.

This clonotype was counted a few times. The V gene is TRBV7-2, the J gene TRBJ1-6; D is possibly TRBD1 (5 bases). The length of the CDR3 is 14 residues. The germline CDR1 and CDR2 sequences are SGHTA and FQGNSA. The V gene lost 5 bases and the J gene lost 2 bases, with 7 bases spanning the gap. CDR3 coding DNA: TGTGCCAGCAGCCCCAGGGCCTATAATTCACCCCTCCACTTT. Protein product: CASSPRAYNSPLHF.

In its sample, this clonotype was seen many times. CDR3 coding DNA: TGTGCCAGCTCACCCCGGGACGGCAAATACAATGAGCAGTTCTTC. It yields the protein CASSPRDGKYNEQFF. The chain links TRBV18 to TRBJ2-1, with D perhaps TRBD1 or TRBD2 (5 bases each). Germline lookup yields CDR1 KGHSH and CDR2 LQKENI. The CDR3 extends over 15 amino acids. V was pared by 3 bases and J by 4 bases, with 13 bases between.

This clonotype was counted only a few times. Written as DNA, the CDR3 is TGTGCCAGCAGCGCAACAGGGAACACCGGGGAGCTGTTTTTT. Its translation: CASSATGNTGELFF. The chain links TRBV9 to TRBJ2-2; tentative D call: TRBD1 (5 bases). This CDR3 comprises 14 residues. In germline, CDR1 is SGDLS, CDR2 YYNGEE. Trimming cost V 3 bases and J 1 base, with 7 bases left between them.

This clonotype appeared many times. The rearrangement joins TRBV20-1 to TRBJ1-5; 7 bases align to TRBD1. The CDR3 has 14 residues. Germline V lookup: CDR1 DFQATT, CDR2 SNEGSKA (reference sequence). Trimming took 6 bases from V and 2 from J; bases not matched to a gene: 7. CDR3: CSATGTVGNQPQHF. The DNA for the CDR3 is TGCAGTGCCACAGGGACAGTCGGCAATCAGCCCCAGCATTTT.

This clonotype was detected only a few times. The gene calls are TRBV24-1 and TRBJ2-3; D is ambiguous. The CDR3 loop spans 16 amino acids. V lost 6 bases and J lost 2, with 17 bases in between. Germline loops: CDR1 KGHDR, CDR2 SFDVKD. CDR3 in amino acids: CATSNGLGAVTDTQYF. CDR3 nucleotides: TGTGCCACCAGTAACGGTTTAGGTGCCGTCACAGATACGCAGTATTTT.

This clonotype has more than one count but fewer than ten. The rearrangement joins TRBV27 to TRBJ2-5; D call uncertain. Germline V gene data show CDR1 as MNHEY and CDR2 as SMNVEV (reference sequence). This CDR3 contains 13 residues. Trimming stripped 2 bases from V and 8 bases from J, with 12 bases between. The DNA of the CDR3 is TGTGCCAGCAGTTTAAACGTCCTAGAAACCCAGTACTTC. It is translated as CASSLNVLETQYF.

At least ten counts were recorded for this clonotype. The chain employs TRBV29-1 and TRBJ2-5; D is possibly TRBD1 (6 bases). Between the trimmed V and J ends, which lost 0 bases and 5 bases, there was a span of 7 bases. Germline lookup yields CDR1 SQVTM and CDR2 ANQGSEA. This CDR3 has 12 amino acids. CDR3 region: CSVEEGGETQYF. Here the CDR3 DNA reads TGCAGCGTTGAAGAAGGGGGTGAGACCCAGTACTTC.

The J gene is TRBJ2-7, the V gene TRBV20-1; D ambiguous. V lost 0 bases to trimming and J lost 4 bases, with 10 bases between them. Germline V lookup: CDR1 DFQATT, CDR2 SNEGSKA (reference sequence). The CDR3 is 13 residues long. The CDR3 spells CSAREAVTYEQYF. CDR3 in DNA: TGCAGTGCTAGAGAGGCAGTGACTTACGAGCAGTACTTC.

This clonotype was detected ten times or more. This chain uses TRBV20-1 with TRBJ1-2, with TRBD1 as a possible D gene (5 bases). The ends were cut back, 3 bases at V and 4 bases at J, with 24 bases in the middle. This CDR3 spans 17 amino acids. From germline, CDR1 is DFQATT and CDR2 SNEGSKA (reference sequence). CDR3 region: CSASPRAGNKAGYGYTF. CDR3 in DNA: TGCAGTGCTAGCCCAAGGGCAGGGAATAAAGCCGGCTATGGCTACACCTTC.

The J gene is TRBJ2-3, the V gene TRBV27, with D perhaps TRBD1 (5 bases). The CDR3 contains 17 residues. The ends were cut back, 0 bases at V and 1 base at J, with 14 bases in the middle. Germline lookup yields CDR1 MNHEY and CDR2 SMNVEV (reference sequence). For the CDR3, the DNA is TGTGCCAGCAGTTTATCTCTTAGACAGCTTCGCACAGATACGCAGTATTTT. Its translation: CASSLSLRQLRTDTQYF.

This clonotype came up many times. The rearrangement uses TRBV5-1 and TRBJ1-1; 7 bases map to TRBD1. Germline loops: CDR1 SGHRS, CDR2 YFSETQ. V gave up 3 bases and J gave up 5 bases; unmatched junction bases: 10. CDR3 length: 15 amino acids. CDR3 residues: CASSYYRTGRTEAFF. CDR3 DNA: TGCGCCAGCAGCTACTATCGGACAGGTCGAACTGAAGCTTTCTTT.

This clonotype was detected only a few times. The chain has TRBV10-3 and TRBJ2-1; either TRBD1 or TRBD2 may fit D (5 bases each). CDR3 length equals 11 residues. CDR1 is ENHRY, CDR2 SYGVKD, per germline. The ends were cut back, 6 bases at V and 8 bases at J, with 8 bases in the middle. CDR3 loop: CAISLGDEQFF. The CDR3 nucleotides are TGTGCCATCAGCCTGGGGGATGAGCAGTTCTTC.

This clonotype was seen ten or more times. The chain couples TRBV5-1 to TRBJ1-6, with a possible D match to TRBD1 (5 bases). This CDR3 has 16 amino acids. Germline CDR1 SGHRS, CDR2 YFSETQ. V was clipped by 5 bases and J by 10 bases, with 22 bases between them. The CDR3: CASRLRVTSPVSPLHF. As DNA, the CDR3 is TGCGCCAGCAGGCTCAGGGTAACTAGTCCCGTATCACCCCTCCACTTT.